This TCR beta chain derives from a study of immune heterogeneity within non-small cell lung tumors. Overall study context: With respect to histology, the tumors encompassed several squamous cell carcinomas, around 9 non-squamous carcinomas and 1 not otherwise specified.

Whole-study results and caveats: In tumor regions, T-cell clonality showed a moderate but significant correlation with local tumor mutational burden (R about 0.37). Site-unique high-frequency clones occurred alongside identical dominant CDR3 beta clonotypes that recurred across tumor sites within a patient. Between one patient and another, high-frequency T-cell receptor beta clonotypes were largely distinct.

Comment on this clonotype: The target antigen is unknown.

The template consisted of bulk tumor genomic DNA, with 600 ng used per sample. Primary tumors were biopsied several times each, far apart, intraoperatively. Newly diagnosed with untreated non-small cell lung cancer, the patients underwent curative surgery. This CDR3 spans 15 amino acids. V lost 8 bases and J 10 bases, leaving 24 bases between the germline ends. CDR1 is LNHDA, CDR2 SQIVND, per germline (reference sequence). Multiplex PCR amplified TCR beta CDR3 with 32 V and 13 J primers. TCRdb re-called the multiplex PCR reads with MiXCR, one entry per CDR3 protein. Among 20,000 to 25,000 distinct CDR3 sequences listed, more than 25% were seen once.

This rearrangement joins TRBV19 to TRBJ1-5, with D possibly matching TRBD1 (5 bases). The TCR was taken from a middle-aged man with non-small cell lung cancer. Sequencing was done on a sample of lung tumor tissue. The CDR3 DNA follows: TGTGCCAGTCTGGGTACGGGGCGTTGGGGTCATCCCCAGCATTTT. It encodes CASLGTGRWGHPQHF.